This entry features one T cell receptor (beta chain) sequence. Its specificity is not known. The V end was cut by 1 base, the J end by 0 bases, with 17 bases between. There are 18 residues in the CDR3. Germline values: CDR1 MGHRA, CDR2 YSYEKL. These data come from a study of OX40 agonist ivuxolimab in advanced cancers. At the level of the study: Melanoma, hepatocellular carcinoma, head and neck or renal cell cancer occurred in dose-escalation patients. Whole-study findings and limits: No antigen was identified for the clonally expanded peripheral T cells. The mean number of expanded clones was higher in CD8+ T cells than in CD4+.

Method: immunoSEQ multiplex PCR; TCRdb's copy keeps in-frame clones and lacks some. The sample consists of 40,000 to 50,000 clones, 80% to 90% of them appearing once. The origin of this receptor is an adult with an advanced solid tumor such as melanoma, head and neck, liver or kidney cancer. This specimen consisted of CD4+ or CD8+ T cells sorted from blood, obtained in a trial of the OX40 agonist ivuxolimab. The chain joins TRBV4-1 to TRBJ2-3; the D is unclear. The CDR3 sequence is CASSQGVLVPSSTDTQYF. The CDR3, as DNA: TGCGCCAGCAGCCAAGGTGTATTGGTTCCCTCAAGCACAGATACGCAGTATTTT.